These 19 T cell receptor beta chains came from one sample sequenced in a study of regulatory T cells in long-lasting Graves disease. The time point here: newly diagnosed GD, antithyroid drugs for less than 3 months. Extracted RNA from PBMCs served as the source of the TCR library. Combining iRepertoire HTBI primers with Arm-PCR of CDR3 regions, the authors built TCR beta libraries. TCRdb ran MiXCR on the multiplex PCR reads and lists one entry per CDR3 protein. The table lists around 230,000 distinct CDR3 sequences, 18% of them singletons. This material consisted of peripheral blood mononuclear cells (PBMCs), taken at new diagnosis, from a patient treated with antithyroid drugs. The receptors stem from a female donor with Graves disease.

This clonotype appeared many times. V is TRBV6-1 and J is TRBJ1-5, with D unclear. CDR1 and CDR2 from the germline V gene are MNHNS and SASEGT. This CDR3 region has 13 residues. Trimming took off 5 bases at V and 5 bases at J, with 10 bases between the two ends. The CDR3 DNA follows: TGTGCCAGCAGTCCCGGGCTGTATCAGCCCCAGCATTTT. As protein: CASSPGLYQPQHF.

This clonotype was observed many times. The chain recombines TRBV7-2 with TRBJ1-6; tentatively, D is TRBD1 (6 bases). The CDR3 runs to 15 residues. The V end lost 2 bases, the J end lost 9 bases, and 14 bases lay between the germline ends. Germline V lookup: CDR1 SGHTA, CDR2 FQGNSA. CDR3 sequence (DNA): TGTGCCAGCAGCTTAAGGGGCCTGACAGGTTCACCCCTCCACTTT. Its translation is CASSLRGLTGSPLHF.

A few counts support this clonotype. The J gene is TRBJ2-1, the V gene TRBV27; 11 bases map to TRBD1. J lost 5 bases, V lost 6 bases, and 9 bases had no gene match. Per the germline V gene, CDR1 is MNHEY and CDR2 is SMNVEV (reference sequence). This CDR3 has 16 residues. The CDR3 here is CASRPGTGGSNNEQFF. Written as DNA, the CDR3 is TGTGCCAGCAGGCCCGGGACAGGGGGAAGCAACAATGAGCAGTTCTTC.

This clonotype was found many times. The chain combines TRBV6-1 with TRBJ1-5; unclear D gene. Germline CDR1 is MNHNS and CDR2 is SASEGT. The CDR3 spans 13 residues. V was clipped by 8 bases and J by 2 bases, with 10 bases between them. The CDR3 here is CASALGGNQPQHF. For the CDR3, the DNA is TGTGCCAGCGCCCTAGGAGGCAATCAGCCCCAGCATTTT.

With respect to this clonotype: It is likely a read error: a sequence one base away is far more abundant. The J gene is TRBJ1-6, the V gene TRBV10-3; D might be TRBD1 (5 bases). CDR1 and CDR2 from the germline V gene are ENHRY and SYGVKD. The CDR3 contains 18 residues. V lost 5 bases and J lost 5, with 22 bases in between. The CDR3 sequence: CAISPDRTSATDNSPLHF. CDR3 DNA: TGTGCCATCAGTCCCGACAGAACGTCCGCAACCGATAATTCACCCCTCCACTTT.

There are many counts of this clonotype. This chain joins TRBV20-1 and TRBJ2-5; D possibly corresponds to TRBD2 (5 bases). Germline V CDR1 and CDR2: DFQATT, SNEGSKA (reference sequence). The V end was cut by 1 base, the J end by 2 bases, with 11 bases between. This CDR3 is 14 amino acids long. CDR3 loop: CSARGSSGQETQYF. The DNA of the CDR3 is TGCAGTGCTAGAGGTTCGAGCGGTCAAGAGACCCAGTACTTC.

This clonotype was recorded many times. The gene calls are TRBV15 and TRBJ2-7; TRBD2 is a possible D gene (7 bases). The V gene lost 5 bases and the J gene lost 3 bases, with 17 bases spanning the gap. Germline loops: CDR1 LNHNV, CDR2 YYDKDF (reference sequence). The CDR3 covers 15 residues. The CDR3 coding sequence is TGTGCCACCAGCGGATTTGGACAGCGGGGCTACGAGCAGTACTTC. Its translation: CATSGFGQRGYEQYF.

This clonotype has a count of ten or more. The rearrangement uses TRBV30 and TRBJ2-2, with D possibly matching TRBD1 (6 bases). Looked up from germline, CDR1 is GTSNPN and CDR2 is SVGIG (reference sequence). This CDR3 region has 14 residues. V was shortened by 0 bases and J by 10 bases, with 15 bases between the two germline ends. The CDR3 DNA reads TGTGCCTGGAGTGTGGGGGCAGGGCTCGTGGAGCTGTTTTTT. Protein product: CAWSVGAGLVELFF. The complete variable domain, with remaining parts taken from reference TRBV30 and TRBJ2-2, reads SQTIHQWPATLVQPVGSPLSLECTVEGTSNPNLYWYRQAAGRGLQLLFYSVGIGQISSEVPQNLSASRPQDRQFILSSKKLLLSDSGFYLCAWSVGAGLVELFFGEGSRLTVL.

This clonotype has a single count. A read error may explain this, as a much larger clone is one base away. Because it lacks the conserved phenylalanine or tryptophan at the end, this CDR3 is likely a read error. The CDR3 loop is CASSQMTGGLERYGYTS. The CDR3 region has the DNA TGTGCCAGCAGCCAAATGACAGGGGGTCTGGAACGCTATGGCTACACCTCC. The gene calls are TRBV3-1 and TRBJ1-2, with 9 bases lining up with TRBD1. Looked up from germline, CDR1 is LGHDT and CDR2 is YNNKEL (reference sequence). This CDR3 spans 17 amino acids. V shed 2 bases and J 4 bases; nucleotides not matched to a gene: 11.

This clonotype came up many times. Written as DNA, the CDR3 is TGTGCCAGTAGTATCGCCGGCGGGGATTCACCCCTCCACTTT. This encodes CASSIAGGDSPLHF. V usage is TRBV19 and J usage is TRBJ1-6; no definite D call. Germline-derived CDR1 and CDR2 are LNHDA and SQIVND (reference sequence). V dropped 3 bases and J dropped 8 bases, with 11 bases sitting between them. This CDR3 comprises 14 residues.

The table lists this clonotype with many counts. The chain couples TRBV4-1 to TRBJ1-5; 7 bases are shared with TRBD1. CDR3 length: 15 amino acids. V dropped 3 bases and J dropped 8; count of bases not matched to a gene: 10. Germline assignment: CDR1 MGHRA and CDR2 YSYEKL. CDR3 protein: CASSHPDRVGEPQHF. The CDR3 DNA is TGCGCCAGCAGCCATCCCGACAGGGTCGGGGAGCCCCAGCATTTT.

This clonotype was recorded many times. DNA of the CDR3: TGTGCCAGCAGTACCCCGGGACAGGGGTTTTATGAGCAGTTCTTC. Encoded protein: CASSTPGQGFYEQFF. The chain uses TRBV28 and TRBJ2-1; TRBD1 matches 10 bases. J gave up 8 bases and V 5 bases, and 9 bases lay outside the gene matches. CDR3 length: 15 residues. The germline CDR1 and CDR2 sequences are MDHEN and SYDVKM.

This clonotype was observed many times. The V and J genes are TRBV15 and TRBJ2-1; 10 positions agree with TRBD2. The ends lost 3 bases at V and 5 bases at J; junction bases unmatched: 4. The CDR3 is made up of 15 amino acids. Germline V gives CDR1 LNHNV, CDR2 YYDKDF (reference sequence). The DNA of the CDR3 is TGTGCCACCAGCAGTCCTAGCGGGGGCCACAATGAGCAGTTCTTC. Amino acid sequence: CATSSPSGGHNEQFF.

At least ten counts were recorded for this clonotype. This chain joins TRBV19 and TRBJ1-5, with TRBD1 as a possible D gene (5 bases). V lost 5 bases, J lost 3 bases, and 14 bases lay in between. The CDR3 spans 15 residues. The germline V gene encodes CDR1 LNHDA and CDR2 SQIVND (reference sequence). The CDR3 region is CASSPPPGYNQPQHF. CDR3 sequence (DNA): TGTGCCAGTAGTCCCCCCCCAGGGTACAATCAGCCCCAGCATTTT.

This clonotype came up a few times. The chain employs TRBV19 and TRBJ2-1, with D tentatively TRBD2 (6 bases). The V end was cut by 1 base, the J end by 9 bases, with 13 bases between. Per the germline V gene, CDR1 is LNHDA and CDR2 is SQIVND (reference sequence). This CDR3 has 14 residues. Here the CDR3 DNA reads TGTGCCAGTAGTATAGCGGGGGAACACAGTGAGCAGTTCTTC. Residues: CASSIAGEHSEQFF.

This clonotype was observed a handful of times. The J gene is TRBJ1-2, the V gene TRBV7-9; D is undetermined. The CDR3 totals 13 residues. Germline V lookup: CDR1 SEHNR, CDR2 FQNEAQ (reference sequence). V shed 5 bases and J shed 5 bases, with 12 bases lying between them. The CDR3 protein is CASSHPSFYGYTF. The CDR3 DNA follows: TGTGCCAGCAGCCACCCAAGTTTTTATGGCTACACCTTC.

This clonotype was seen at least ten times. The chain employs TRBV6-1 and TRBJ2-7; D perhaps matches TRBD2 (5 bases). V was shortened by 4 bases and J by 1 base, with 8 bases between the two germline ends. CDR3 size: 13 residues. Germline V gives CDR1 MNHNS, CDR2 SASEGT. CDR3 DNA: TGTGCCAGCAGTGTTGGGGAGTCCTACGAGCAGTACTTC. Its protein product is CASSVGESYEQYF.

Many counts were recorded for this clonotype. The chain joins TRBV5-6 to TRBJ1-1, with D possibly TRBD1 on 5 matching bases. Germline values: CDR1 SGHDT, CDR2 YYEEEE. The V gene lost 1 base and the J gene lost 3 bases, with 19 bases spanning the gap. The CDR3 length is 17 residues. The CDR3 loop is CASSLLGDPRFDTEAFF. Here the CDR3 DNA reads TGTGCCAGCAGCTTGCTGGGGGACCCTCGTTTTGACACTGAAGCTTTCTTT.

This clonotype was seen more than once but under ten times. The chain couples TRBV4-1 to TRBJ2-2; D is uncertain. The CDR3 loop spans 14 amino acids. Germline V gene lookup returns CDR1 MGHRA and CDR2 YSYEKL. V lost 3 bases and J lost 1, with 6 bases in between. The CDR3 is CASSQVENTGELFF. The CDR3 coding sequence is TGCGCCAGCAGCCAGGTAGAGAACACCGGGGAGCTGTTTTTT.